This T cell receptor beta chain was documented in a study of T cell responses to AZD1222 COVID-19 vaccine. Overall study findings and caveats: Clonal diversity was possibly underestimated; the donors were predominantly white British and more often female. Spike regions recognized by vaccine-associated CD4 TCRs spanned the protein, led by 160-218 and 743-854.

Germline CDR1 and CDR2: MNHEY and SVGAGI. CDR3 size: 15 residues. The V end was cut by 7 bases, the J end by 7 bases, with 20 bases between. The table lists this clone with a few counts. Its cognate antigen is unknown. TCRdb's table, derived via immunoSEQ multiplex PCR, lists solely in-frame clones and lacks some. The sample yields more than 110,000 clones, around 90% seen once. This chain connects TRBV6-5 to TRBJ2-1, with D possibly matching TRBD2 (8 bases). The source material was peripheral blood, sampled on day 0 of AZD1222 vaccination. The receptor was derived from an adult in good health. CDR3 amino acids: CASTPLAGQSNEQFF. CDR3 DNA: TGTGCCAGCACCCCATTAGCGGGACAGTCAAATGAGCAGTTCTTC.